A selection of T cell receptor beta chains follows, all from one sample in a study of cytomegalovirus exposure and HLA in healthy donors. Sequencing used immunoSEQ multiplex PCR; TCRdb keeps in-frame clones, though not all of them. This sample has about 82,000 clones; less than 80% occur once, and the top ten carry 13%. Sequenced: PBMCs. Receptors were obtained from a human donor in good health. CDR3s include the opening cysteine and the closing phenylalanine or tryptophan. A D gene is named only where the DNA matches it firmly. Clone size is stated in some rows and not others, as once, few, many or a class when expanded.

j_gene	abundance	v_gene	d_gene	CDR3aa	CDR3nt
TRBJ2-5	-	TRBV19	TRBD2	CASKSRGAGDQETQYF	TGTGCCAGTAAGAGCCGAGGAGCGGGGGACCAAGAGACCCAGTACTTC
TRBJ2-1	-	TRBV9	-	CASSPQGNAYNEQFF	TGTGCCAGCAGCCCACAGGGAAATGCCTACAATGAGCAGTTCTTC
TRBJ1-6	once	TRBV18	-	CASSPLSAGNNSPLHF	TGTGCCAGCTCACCCCTAAGTGCAGGGAATAATTCACCCCTCCACTTT
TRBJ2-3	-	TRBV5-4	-	CASSGGISRGARTDTQYF	TGTGCCAGCAGCGGGGGGATCTCCCGGGGGGCCCGCACAGATACGCAGTATTTT
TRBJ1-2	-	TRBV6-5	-	CASSYSTGNGYTF	TGTGCCAGCAGTTACTCGACGGGGAATGGCTACACCTTC
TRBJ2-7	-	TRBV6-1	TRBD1	CASSPRQGRSYEQYF	TGTGCCAGCAGTCCCCGACAGGGGCGATCCTACGAGCAGTACTTC
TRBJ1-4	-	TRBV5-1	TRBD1	CASSPNTGGDEKLFF	TGCGCCAGCAGCCCAAACACAGGGGGCGATGAAAAACTGTTTTTT
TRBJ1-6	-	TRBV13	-	CASSLGPDPEGSPLHF	TGTGCCAGCAGCTTGGGGCCAGATCCCGAAGGGTCACCCCTCCACTTT
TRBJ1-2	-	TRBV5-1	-	CASSLDPGPYGYPF	TGCGCCAGCAGCTTGGATCCAGGGCCCTATGGCTACCCCTTC
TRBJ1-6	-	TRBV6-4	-	CASRAGDSPLNF	TGTGCCAGCAGAGCAGGGGATTCACCCCTCAACTTT
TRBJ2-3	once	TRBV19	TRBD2	CATRERGITDTQYF	TGTGCCACCCGGGAGCGGGGGATCACAGATACGCAGTATTTT
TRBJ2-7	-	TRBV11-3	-	CASSVTQGRQYF	TGTGCCAGCAGCGTCACGCAGGGGCGTCAGTACTTC
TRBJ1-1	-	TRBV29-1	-	CSVEEMDRGAFF	TGCAGCGTTGAAGAAATGGATAGGGGAGCTTTCTTT
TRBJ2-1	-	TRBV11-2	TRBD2	CASRYAGGYNEQFF	TGTGCCAGCAGGTACGCGGGGGGGTACAATGAGCAGTTCTTC
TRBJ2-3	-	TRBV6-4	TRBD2	CASSDSKTSGGGTDTQYF	TGTGCCAGCAGTGACTCGAAGACTAGCGGGGGGGGCACAGATACGCAGTATTTT
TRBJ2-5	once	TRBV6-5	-	CASSYSPTASAQYF	TGTGCCAGCAGTTACTCTCCTACAGCTAGCGCCCAGTACTTC
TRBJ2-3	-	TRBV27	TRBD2	CASSFLTSLAGSTDTQYF	TGTGCCAGCAGTTTTCTCACCTCACTAGCGGGGAGCACAGATACGCAGTATTTT
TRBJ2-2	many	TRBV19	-	CASSIAQGGGELFF	TGTGCCAGTAGTATAGCTCAGGGGGGCGGGGAGCTGTTTTTT
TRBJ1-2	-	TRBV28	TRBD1	CASREQGGNYGYTF	TGTGCCAGCCGAGAACAGGGGGGGAACTATGGCTACACCTTC
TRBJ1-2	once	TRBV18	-	CASSPSTGLYLYGYTF	TGTGCCAGCTCACCCTCCACAGGTCTCTATCTATATGGCTACACCTTC
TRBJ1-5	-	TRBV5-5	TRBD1	CASSGRTGVNQPQHF	TGTGCCAGCAGCGGGCGGACAGGGGTCAATCAGCCCCAGCATTTT
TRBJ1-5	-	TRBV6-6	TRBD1	CASSPPGQGDQPQHF	TGTGCCAGCAGTCCTCCCGGACAGGGAGATCAGCCCCAGCATTTT
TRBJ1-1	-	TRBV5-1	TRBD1	CASRTDRGNTEAFF	TGCGCCAGCAGGACTGACAGGGGGAACACTGAAGCTTTCTTT
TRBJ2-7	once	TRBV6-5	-	CASSYSSTNLREQYF	TGTGCCAGCAGTTACTCTTCAACCAACCTCCGGGAGCAGTACTTC
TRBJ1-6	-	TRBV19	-	CASRNFGGANNSPLHF	TGTGCCAGTAGGAATTTCGGGGGTGCGAATAATTCACCCCTCCACTTT
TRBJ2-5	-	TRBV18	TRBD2	CASSRTSGSETQYF	TGTGCCAGCTCGCGGACTAGCGGGTCGGAGACCCAGTACTTC
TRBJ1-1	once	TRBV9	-	CASSPITEAGEAFF	TGTGCCAGCAGCCCAATTACAGAAGCCGGTGAAGCTTTCTTT
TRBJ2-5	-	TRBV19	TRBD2	CASSRLAGGQETQYF	TGTGCCAGTAGTAGACTAGCGGGGGGCCAAGAGACCCAGTACTTC
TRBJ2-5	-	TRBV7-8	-	CASSLGGGQPDIQETQYF	TGTGCCAGCAGCTTAGGGGGGGGGCAGCCTGACATTCAAGAGACCCAGTACTTC
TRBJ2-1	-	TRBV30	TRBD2	CALVAGDFYNEQFF	TGTGCCCTCGTGGCGGGGGACTTTTACAATGAGCAGTTCTTC
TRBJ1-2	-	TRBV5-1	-	CASSLGGNYGYTF	TGCGCCAGCAGCTTGGGAGGGAACTATGGCTACACCTTC
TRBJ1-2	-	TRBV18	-	CASSPLEQGANYGYTF	TGTGCCAGCTCACCCTTGGAACAGGGAGCTAACTATGGCTACACCTTC
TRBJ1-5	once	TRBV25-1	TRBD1	CASSTGGQGDQPQHF	TGTGCCAGCAGTACGGGGGGACAGGGAGATCAGCCCCAGCATTTT
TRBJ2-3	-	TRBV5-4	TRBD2	CASSFKLAGSTDTQYF	TGTGCCAGCAGCTTTAAGCTAGCGGGGTCCACAGATACGCAGTATTTT
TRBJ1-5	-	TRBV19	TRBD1	CASSTGGEQPQHF	TGTGCCAGTTCGACAGGGGGCGAACAGCCCCAGCATTTT
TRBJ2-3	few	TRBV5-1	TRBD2	CASSSGTSGGGNTQYF	TGCGCCAGCAGCTCCGGGACTAGCGGGGGAGGGAATACGCAGTATTTT
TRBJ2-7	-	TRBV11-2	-	CASLTSGYEQYF	TGTGCCAGCCTTACCTCGGGATACGAGCAGTACTTC
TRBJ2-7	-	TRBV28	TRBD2	CASSLGGREGEQYF	TGTGCCAGCAGTTTAGGGGGCCGGGAGGGCGAGCAGTACTTC
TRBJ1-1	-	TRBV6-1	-	CASSENRVAEAFF	TGTGCCAGCAGTGAAAATCGTGTAGCCGAAGCTTTCTTT
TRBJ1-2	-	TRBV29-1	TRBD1	CSVDGFSAGGAGGYTF	TGCAGCGTTGATGGGTTTTCGGCAGGGGGCGCCGGGGGCTACACCTTC
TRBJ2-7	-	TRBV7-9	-	CASSSPAEQYF	TGTGCCAGCAGCTCCCCCGCGGAGCAGTACTTC
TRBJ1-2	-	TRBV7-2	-	CASSLRQDHGYTF	TGTGCCAGCAGCTTAAGGCAGGATCATGGCTACACCTTC